A selection of T cell receptor beta chains follows, all from one sample in a study of Ad26.COV2.S vaccination and SARS-CoV-2 variants. Only in-frame clones appear in the TCRdb table, and some are missing; sequencing was by immunoSEQ multiplex PCR. The table records 400,000 to 500,000 clones, 88% of them present only once. The sample was peripheral blood, taken in a trial of Ad26.COV2.S vaccine versus placebo. Receptor source: a person between 18 and 59 years old who received the Ad26.COV2.S COVID-19 vaccine or a placebo. The CDR3 runs from the conserved cysteine through the conserved F or W. The D gene is left open where the match is weak. Not every row has a clone size; where given, it reads once, few, many or a size class.

>.|.|TRBV5-1|TRBJ2-3
CASSLAPVTDTQYF
TGCGCCAGCAGCTTGGCTCCAGTCACAGATACGCAGTATTTT
>TRBD2|.|TRBV7-2|TRBJ2-1
CASSLVGAGGRNEQFF
TGTGCCAGCAGCTTAGTAGGAGCGGGGGGGAGAAATGAGCAGTTCTTC
>.|.|TRBV5-1|TRBJ1-2
CASSSAFGPEANYGYTF
TGCGCCAGCAGCTCGGCTTTCGGCCCGGAAGCTAACTATGGCTACACCTTC
>TRBD2|.|TRBV9|TRBJ2-3
CASSLRLAGADTQYF
TGTGCCAGCAGCCTACGCCTAGCGGGGGCAGATACGCAGTATTTT
>.|.|TRBV10-3|TRBJ2-2
CAIANRGETGELFF
TGTGCCATCGCTAATAGGGGAGAAACCGGGGAGCTGTTTTTT
>TRBD1|once|TRBV6-2/TRBV6-3|TRBJ2-3
CASSWGTAFWDTQYF
TGTGCCAGCAGTTGGGGGACAGCATTTTGGGATACGCAGTATTTT
>TRBD1|.|TRBV18|TRBJ2-7
CASSPRRDRGQFSYEQYF
TGTGCCAGCTCACCACGACGGGACAGGGGGCAATTTTCGTACGAGCAGTACTTC
>TRBD2|.|TRBV11-2|TRBJ2-5
CASSYLRLAGGRGKTQYF
TGTGCCAGCAGCTATCTCCGGCTAGCGGGCGGACGGGGGAAGACCCAGTACTTC
>.|once|TRBV29-1|TRBJ1-2
CSVEDRAGIGQYTF
TGCAGCGTTGAAGATCGGGCAGGGATTGGCCAGTACACCTTC
>.|once|TRBV28|TRBJ1-4
CASSLQSTNEKLFF
TGTGCCAGCAGCCTACAGAGTACTAATGAAAAACTGTTTTTT
>.|few|TRBV19|TRBJ1-2
CASSMDGTYGYTF
TGTGCCAGTAGTATGGACGGCACCTATGGCTACACCTTC
>.|.|TRBV6-6|TRBJ2-7
CASSPGGQQYF
TGTGCCAGCAGCCCCGGGGGGCAGCAGTACTTC
>TRBD1|.|TRBV5-1|TRBJ1-2
CASSSDRGDGYTF
TGCGCCAGCAGCTCCGACAGGGGGGATGGCTACACCTTC
>TRBD1|.|TRBV7-2|TRBJ2-7
CASSIQGREQYF
TGTGCCAGCAGCATACAGGGGCGGGAGCAGTACTTC
>.|few|TRBV30|TRBJ1-1
CAWSYSTNTEAFF
TGTGCCTGGAGTTACAGCACTAACACTGAAGCTTTCTTT
>TRBD2|.|TRBV7-2|TRBJ2-5
CASSLPSGGIQETQYF
TGTGCCAGCAGCTTACCTAGCGGGGGGATACAAGAGACCCAGTACTTC
>.|.|TRBV24-1|TRBJ2-4
CATSDFCRVGAKNIQYF
TGTGCCACCAGTGATTTCTGCAGGGTTGGAGCCAAAAACATTCAGTACTTC
>.|.|TRBV7-2|TRBJ1-2
CASSPMGILGYTF
TGTGCCAGCAGCCCGATGGGGATATTGGGCTACACCTTC
>.|.|TRBV5-1|TRBJ2-1
CASSFITGSYNEQFF
TGCGCCAGCAGCTTCATCACGGGCTCCTACAATGAGCAGTTCTTC
>TRBD1|.|TRBV6-2/TRBV6-3|TRBJ1-6
CASTPRQGNSPLHF
TGTGCCAGCACCCCCCGACAGGGAAATTCACCCCTCCACTTT
>TRBD1|.|TRBV6-2/TRBV6-3|TRBJ2-7
CASSYWDRAGEDYEQYF
TGTGCCAGCAGTTACTGGGACAGGGCAGGAGAAGACTACGAGCAGTACTTC
>.|once|TRBV19|TRBJ1-2
CASSRRAGNYGYTF
TGTGCCAGTAGTCGAAGGGCAGGGAACTATGGCTACACCTTC
>TRBD2|.|TRBV29-1|TRBJ2-1
CSVSAGVSNEQFF
TGCAGCGTTTCCGCGGGGGTTTCGAATGAGCAGTTCTTC
>.|.|TRBV11-1|TRBJ2-1
CASSKGPGWNEQFF
TGTGCCAGCAGCAAGGGACCGGGATGGAATGAGCAGTTCTTC
>.|.|TRBV9|TRBJ2-7
CASSDDSHYEQYF
TGTGCCAGCAGCGACGACAGTCACTACGAGCAGTACTTC
>TRBD1|.|TRBV5-4|TRBJ2-5
CASSRGTGQETQYF
TGTGCCAGCAGCCGCGGGACAGGCCAAGAGACCCAGTACTTC
>TRBD2|.|TRBV27|TRBJ2-4
CASSLSMTSGLNIQYF
TGTGCCAGCAGTTTATCGATGACTAGCGGCCTAAACATTCAGTACTTC
>.|many|TRBV19|TRBJ1-6
CASQDGGDSPLHF
TGTGCCAGTCAGGACGGTGGGGATTCACCCCTCCACTTT
>TRBD1|.|TRBV19|TRBJ1-5
CASSIGDRGLEPQHF
TGTGCCAGTAGTATAGGGGACAGGGGGCTTGAGCCCCAGCATTTT
>.|.|TRBV7-9|TRBJ2-2
CASSLILFNTGELFF
TGTGCCAGCAGCTTAATTTTATTTAACACCGGGGAGCTGTTTTTT
>TRBD1|.|TRBV10-3|TRBJ2-7
CAISVGTGGLYEQYF
TGTGCCATCAGTGTCGGGACAGGGGGGCTCTACGAGCAGTACTTC
>TRBD1|.|TRBV27|TRBJ2-4
CASSSSDRDRGLLAKNIQYF
TGTGCCAGCAGTTCAAGCGACCGGGACAGGGGGCTCCTAGCCAAAAACATTCAGTACTTC
>.|.|TRBV28|TRBJ2-7
CASSPGIRFEQYF
TGTGCCAGCAGTCCGGGCATCCGATTCGAGCAGTACTTC
>TRBD2|.|TRBV11-2|TRBJ2-7
CASSQGLAGVSEQYF
TGTGCCAGCAGCCAGGGACTAGCGGGGGTGTCCGAGCAGTACTTC
>TRBD1|.|TRBV19|TRBJ1-2
CASTISRGNYGYTF
TGTGCCAGCACGATATCCAGGGGGAACTATGGCTACACCTTC
>TRBD2|.|TRBV19|TRBJ2-1
CASSFRLAGGYNEQFF
TGTGCCAGTAGTTTTCGACTAGCGGGGGGCTACAATGAGCAGTTCTTC
>TRBD1|.|TRBV18|TRBJ2-7
CASSPAGGAGSYEQYF
TGTGCCAGCTCACCAGCAGGGGGCGCTGGGTCCTACGAGCAGTACTTC
>.|.|TRBV4-1|TRBJ2-5
CASSQGYGGQRPGTQYF
TGCGCCAGCAGCCAAGGCTACGGGGGCCAAAGACCAGGGACCCAGTACTTC
>TRBD2|.|TRBV5-1|TRBJ2-3
CASSFTRGGSPDTQYF
TGCGCCAGCAGCTTTACTCGCGGGGGGAGTCCAGATACGCAGTATTTT
>TRBD2|.|TRBV29-1|TRBJ2-5
CSVIAGGRETQYF
TGCAGCGTGATAGCGGGGGGGAGGGAGACCCAGTACTTC
>TRBD2|.|TRBV9|TRBJ2-3
CASSLTGGGATDTQYF
TGTGCCAGCAGCCTAACTGGCGGGGGGGCCACAGATACGCAGTATTTT
>TRBD1|few|TRBV3-1/TRBV3-2|TRBJ1-2
CASSSRGPPGYTF
TGTGCCAGCAGCTCCAGGGGGCCCCCTGGCTACACCTTC
>.|.|TRBV30|TRBJ2-7
CAWNQRQVDYEQYF
TGTGCCTGGAACCAAAGACAGGTAGACTACGAGCAGTACTTC
>TRBD1|few|TRBV19|TRBJ1-5
CASTGTGDQPQHF
TGTGCCAGCACCGGGACAGGAGATCAGCCCCAGCATTTT
>.|.|TRBV18|TRBJ2-3
CASSPVPSRGSRDTQYF
TGTGCCAGCTCACCAGTGCCAAGCAGGGGCAGCCGAGATACGCAGTATTTT
>TRBD1|.|TRBV5-1|TRBJ1-4
CASSFGQGNEKLFF
TGCGCCAGCAGCTTCGGACAGGGGAATGAAAAACTGTTTTTT
>.|.|TRBV4-2|TRBJ1-2
CASSQERQGYGYTF
TGTGCCAGCAGCCAAGAACGCCAGGGGTATGGCTACACCTTC
>.|many|TRBV5-1|TRBJ1-2
CASSLDPNYGYTF
TGCGCCAGCAGCTTGGATCCGAACTATGGCTACACCTTC
>TRBD1|.|TRBV7-8|TRBJ2-1
CASSLDRGPHNEQFF
TGTGCCAGCAGCTTAGATAGGGGGCCCCACAATGAGCAGTTCTTC
>.|.|TRBV18|TRBJ2-2
CASSPYNSGANTGELFF
TGTGCCAGCTCACCCTACAATAGCGGAGCGAACACCGGGGAGCTGTTTTTT
>.|.|TRBV5-5|TRBJ1-4
CASSLAGRGTTNEKLFF
TGTGCCAGCAGCTTAGCGGGCAGGGGTACGACTAATGAAAAACTGTTTTTT
>.|.|TRBV7-3|TRBJ1-1
CASSLGAGDTEAFF
TGTGCCAGCAGCCTAGGGGCGGGGGACACTGAAGCTTTCTTT